This entry concerns a single TCR beta chain. Sequencing was performed with immunoSEQ multiplex PCR; in TCRdb, only in-frame clones are kept and a portion is missing. The profile covers about 38,000 clones, with 75% to 90% appearing a single time and about a quarter taken by the ten largest. This entry is derived from a study of PD-L1 blockade in urothelial cancer. About the study: Prior regimens of chemotherapy numbered 0 to 3 per patient. At 6 weeks and at 3 weeks (second dose) after treatment start, blood was analyzed. T cell content in blood samples showed a median of about 150,000.

V was pared by 3 bases and J by 12 bases, with 14 bases between. The CDR3 runs to 12 residues. CDR1 and CDR2 from the germline V gene are SNHLY and FYNNEI. The time point here: peripheral blood 6 weeks after treatment start. Anywhere from 1 to 8 samples came from each patient, spanning pretreatment and on-treatment. Material: PBMCs, obtained around atezolizumab (anti-PD-L1) treatment. The J gene is TRBJ2-5, the V gene TRBV2; possible D gene TRBD2, 6 bases. The TCR originated in a man aged 60 to 69 with urothelial cancer. The CDR3 region has the DNA TGTGCCAGCAGTGAGCTGGGACTTATCGAGTACTTC. It yields the protein CASSELGLIEYF.